Each of the 23 T cell receptor beta chains below was sequenced from the same sample in a study of OX40 agonist ivuxolimab in advanced cancers. The library was made by the immunoSEQ multiplex PCR assay. TCRdb retrieved this table from immuneACCESS and kept in-frame rearrangements only. Not all clones are present; in checked studies, unresolved V genes account for under half, and no reason is known for the remainder. Counted in this sample were 49,000 or so clones; around nine tenths of them appeared once. Of the sample, 11% to 15% falls within the top ten clones. The specimen was CD4+ or CD8+ T cells sorted from blood, collected in a trial of the OX40 agonist ivuxolimab. The source is an adult with an advanced solid tumor such as melanoma, head and neck, liver or kidney cancer.

V usage is TRBV7-9 and J usage is TRBJ2-2; no clear D. V was shortened by 5 bases and J by 4 bases, with 11 bases between the two germline ends. Germline V gives CDR1 SEHNR, CDR2 FQNEAQ (reference sequence). The CDR3 extends over 14 amino acids. The CDR3 DNA follows: TGTGCCAGCAGCGCAAAAGGCAGCACCGGGGAGCTGTTTTTT. Its protein is CASSAKGSTGELFF.

The rearrangement joins TRBV27 to TRBJ2-5, with TRBD1 matching over 9 bases. V lost 4 bases and J lost 5; bases outside the gene matches: 14. Germline V lookup: CDR1 MNHEY, CDR2 SMNVEV (reference sequence). The CDR3 has 17 amino acids. The CDR3 region is CASSSPPLQGAVETQYF. CDR3 nucleotides: TGTGCCAGCAGTTCCCCCCCCCTACAGGGGGCTGTGGAGACCCAGTACTTC.

A few counts support this clone. The rearrangement uses TRBV7-9 and TRBJ1-2, with D possibly matching TRBD1 (6 bases). This CDR3 has 11 residues. Germline lookup yields CDR1 SEHNR and CDR2 FQNEAQ (reference sequence). The ends were cut back, 5 bases at V and 10 bases at J, with 11 bases in the middle. CDR3 DNA: TGTGCCAGCAGCCCAGGGGCCATCTACACCTTC. Residues: CASSPGAIYTF.

The gene calls are TRBV9 and TRBJ2-5, with D possibly matching TRBD1 (6 bases). This CDR3 is built from 15 residues. Germline CDR1 reads SGDLS; CDR2 reads YYNGEE. V was shortened by 3 bases and J by 4 bases, with 16 bases between the two germline ends. The DNA of the CDR3 is TGTGCCAGCAGCGGCAGGCAGGGGTTAGGAGAGACCCAGTACTTC. It translates to CASSGRQGLGETQYF.

V and J are TRBV10-2 and TRBJ2-1; no reliable D call. Germline V gene sequence: CDR1 WSHSY, CDR2 SAAADI. The CDR3 contains 14 residues. Trimming removed 10 bases from V and 8 bases from J, with 21 bases in between. The chain's CDR3 is CATRTNTRAHEQFF. CDR3 DNA: TGCGCCACCAGAACCAATACCCGGGCGCATGAGCAGTTCTTC.

V is TRBV11-3 and J is TRBJ2-3; no clear D. CDR3 length: 14 residues. Looked up from germline, CDR1 is SGHNT and CDR2 is YENEEA. Trimming left V 2 bases short and J 1 base short, with 7 bases between. The CDR3 DNA reads TGTGCCAGCAGCTTAAAGCCAGGCACAGATACGCAGTATTTT. Its protein product is CASSLKPGTDTQYF.

The gene calls are TRBV29-1 and TRBJ2-1; D perhaps matches TRBD1 (6 bases). V was pared by 7 bases and J by 4 bases, with 17 bases between. The CDR3 covers 14 residues. Germline assignment: CDR1 SQVTM and CDR2 ANQGSEA. CDR3 DNA sequence: TGCAGCGGCTTCGGACAGCCGAGATACAATGAGCAGTTCTTC. Amino acid sequence: CSGFGQPRYNEQFF.

This chain uses TRBV6-6 with TRBJ2-1; the match to TRBD1 covers 7 bases. With 5 bases clipped from V and 1 base from J, the junction kept 5 bases outside the gene matches. In germline, CDR1 is MNHNY, CDR2 SVGAGI (reference sequence). The CDR3 extends over 15 amino acids. This CDR3 is CASSRNRGSYNEQFF. The CDR3 DNA follows: TGTGCCAGCAGTAGAAACAGGGGTTCCTACAATGAGCAGTTCTTC.

The chain is built from TRBV5-1 and TRBJ1-6; D unresolved. Trimming took 0 bases from V and 5 from J, leaving 9 bases between them. CDR1 is SGHRS and CDR2 is YFSETQ in the germline V gene. This CDR3 comprises 15 residues. The CDR3 reads CASSLVEGHNSPLHF. In DNA form, the CDR3 reads TGCGCCAGCAGCTTGGTTGAGGGTCATAATTCACCCCTCCACTTT.

The V call is TRBV5-4, the J call TRBJ1-4; no clear D. CDR1 and CDR2 (germline): SGHNT, YYREEE (reference sequence). The CDR3 is 14 residues long. V was trimmed by 1 base and J by 1 base, leaving 5 bases between them. The CDR3 DNA follows: TGTGCCAGCAGCTTGCTGGGAACTAATGAAAAACTGTTTTTT. This sequence encodes CASSLLGTNEKLFF.

The chain combines TRBV15 with TRBJ1-4; D is unresolved. V lost 0 bases, J lost 7 bases, and 12 bases lay in between. This CDR3 contains 15 residues. The germline CDR1 and CDR2 sequences are LNHNV and YYDKDF (reference sequence). In DNA, the CDR3 is TGTGCCACCAGCAGAGATAATAGTGGAAGTGAAAAACTGTTTTTT. It yields the protein CATSRDNSGSEKLFF.

This sequence joins TRBV27 and TRBJ1-3; D may be TRBD1 (5 bases). The germline V gene encodes CDR1 MNHEY and CDR2 SMNVEV (reference sequence). With 2 bases removed from V and 8 bases from J, the gap between germline ends came to 19 bases. The CDR3 length is 16 residues. The CDR3 reads CASSLEPPGSRDTIYF. The CDR3 nucleotides read TGTGCCAGCAGTTTAGAGCCTCCGGGGTCCAGGGACACCATATATTTT.

This clone has only one observation. The gene calls are TRBV19 and TRBJ2-1; 7 bases are a match to TRBD2. Unmatched junction bases numbered 8, after V lost 3 bases and J lost 3 bases. This CDR3 has 16 amino acids. CDR1 and CDR2 (germline): LNHDA, SQIVND (reference sequence). CDR3 in amino acids: CASSIPSGNFYNEQFF. The CDR3 DNA reads TGTGCCAGTAGTATCCCCAGCGGGAACTTCTACAATGAGCAGTTCTTC.

The chain joins TRBV27 to TRBJ1-1; a weak D match, TRBD1 (5 bases). Germline-derived CDR1 and CDR2 are MNHEY and SMNVEV (reference sequence). The CDR3 is 15 residues long. The V end was cut by 4 bases, the J end by 5 bases, with 17 bases between. The CDR3 region has the DNA TGTGCCAGCAGTTCTAGCCCGGGACCGCAGACTGAAGCTTTCTTT. This gives the protein CASSSSPGPQTEAFF.

This clone was picked up a small number of times. The chain combines TRBV7-9 with TRBJ1-2; tentatively, D is TRBD1 (5 bases). This CDR3 spans 14 amino acids. V lost 3 bases and J lost 2, with 10 bases in between. The germline gives CDR1 SEHNR, CDR2 FQNEAQ (reference sequence). The CDR3 nucleotides read TGTGCCAGCAGCTTCCAGACAGAGAACTATGGCTACACCTTC. Protein product: CASSFQTENYGYTF.

The chain links TRBV4-2 to TRBJ2-7; 13 positions agree with TRBD2. Germline CDR1 is LGHNA and CDR2 is YNFKEQ. Germline trimming cut 3 bases from V and 2 bases from J; bases unmatched to any gene: 1. This CDR3 spans 15 amino acids. CDR3 residues: CASSHGTSGTYEQYF. CDR3 in DNA: TGTGCCAGCAGCCACGGGACTAGCGGGACCTACGAGCAGTACTTC.

V and J are TRBV19 and TRBJ2-1, with 9 positions matching TRBD1. This CDR3 is 21 amino acids long. The V segment lost 5 bases and the J segment 5 bases; nucleotides outside the gene matches: 25. Germline V gene lookup returns CDR1 LNHDA and CDR2 SQIVND (reference sequence). The CDR3 sequence is CASSPTSGTGFSRDLNNEQFF. CDR3 nucleotides: TGTGCCAGTAGTCCGACTTCCGGGACAGGGTTTTCTAGGGATCTAAACAATGAGCAGTTCTTC. The full variable domain, completed using reference TRBV19 and TRBJ2-1, is DGGITQSPKYLFRKEGQNVTLSCEQNLNHDAMYWYRQDPGQGLRLIYYSQIVNDFQKGDIAEGYSVSREKKESFPLTVTSAQKNPTAFYLCASSPTSGTGFSRDLNNEQFFGPGTRLTVL.

This clone has a single count. The rearrangement uses TRBV19 and TRBJ2-1, with 9 bases that match TRBD1. V was clipped by 6 bases and J by 8 bases; unmatched bases: 5. The CDR3 covers 13 residues. The germline V gene has CDR1 LNHDA and CDR2 SQIVND (reference sequence). The CDR3 sequence: CASSNRGRDEQFF. CDR3 nucleotides: TGTGCCAGTAGCAACAGGGGGCGGGATGAGCAGTTCTTC.

The rearrangement joins TRBV5-1 to TRBJ2-5; D not resolved. Near its end, the DNA agrees better with TRBJ2-7, so the J call may be wrong. The CDR3 extends over 14 amino acids. Per germline, CDR1 SGHRS and CDR2 YFSETQ. CDR3 region: CASSLRRNSYEQYF. As DNA, the CDR3 is TGCGCCAGCAGCTTGCGCAGGAACTCCTACGAGCAGTACTTC.

The chain joins TRBV19 to TRBJ2-6, with D hard to call. The CDR3 consists of 16 residues. The V and J ends lost 10 bases and 0 bases respectively, with 16 bases between them. Germline CDR1 reads LNHDA; CDR2 reads SQIVND (reference sequence). As DNA, the CDR3 is TGTGCCACCCTCTGGCAGATGAGCTCTGGGGCCAACGTCCTGACTTTC. It yields the protein CATLWQMSSGANVLTF.

The chain uses TRBV5-8 and TRBJ1-1; D is unclear. CDR1 SGHTS and CDR2 YDEGEE come from the germline V gene. Trimming took off 2 bases at V and 3 bases at J, with 8 bases between the two ends. The CDR3 loop spans 13 amino acids. CDR3 DNA sequence: TGTGCCAGCAGCTTCTTCCGTCACACTGAAGCTTTCTTT. This translates into CASSFFRHTEAFF.

The rearrangement joins TRBV14 to TRBJ1-1; no clear D gene. This CDR3 spans 14 amino acids. V gave up 4 bases and J gave up 0 bases, with 9 bases separating them. Germline assignment: CDR1 SGHDN and CDR2 FVKESK. The CDR3 bases are TGTGCCAGCAGCCCCCCTGGTATGAACACTGAAGCTTTCTTT. Translated, it gives CASSPPGMNTEAFF.

The chain carries TRBV7-9 and TRBJ2-1, with D perhaps TRBD2 (6 bases). V was clipped by 2 bases and J by 0 bases, with 14 bases between them. This CDR3 spans 17 amino acids. Germline CDR1 is SEHNR and CDR2 is FQNEAQ (reference sequence). CDR3 sequence: CASSLRSGTFSYNEQFF. CDR3 nucleotides: TGTGCCAGCAGCTTAAGGTCCGGGACTTTCTCCTACAATGAGCAGTTCTTC.